The clone carrying this T cell receptor (beta chain) has a single count. This record comes from a study of T cell changes during pregnancy in multiple sclerosis. Profiled with immunoSEQ multiplex PCR; TCRdb holds only in-frame clones, not every one. The sample has 95,000 to 110,000 clones, almost 95% seen once. This CDR3 is 16 amino acids long. With V trimmed by 3 bases and J by 4 bases, 7 bases remained unmatched. Germline CDR1 and CDR2: LNHNV and YYDKDF (reference sequence). This receptor was obtained from a female donor with multiple sclerosis, enrolled in a pregnancy study. V usage is TRBV15 and J usage is TRBJ2-2; 8 nucleotides align to TRBD2. This specimen was peripheral blood, taken after pregnancy. For the CDR3, the DNA is TGTGCCACCAGCAGCCGAAGCGGGAGAGGCACCGGGGAGCTGTTTTTT. Translating gives CATSSRSGRGTGELFF.